One and the same sample provided the 21 T cell receptor beta chains below, sequenced in a study of post-analysis software for immune sequencing data. The study, taken as a whole, reports: In patients, about 5 TRBV segments were more frequent than in controls, with TRBV5-6, TRBV5-1 and TRBV20-1 among them.

The antigens these receptors bind are not known. Prepared TCR beta cDNA libraries contained unique molecular identifiers. TCRdb reanalysed the PCR reads using MiXCR and keeps one entry per CDR3 protein. The table lists roughly 800,000 distinct CDR3 sequences, approximately 53% of them singletons. Sequencing input: blood. These receptors all stem from a girl aged 5-17 years with multiple sclerosis.

This chain uses TRBV5-1 with TRBJ2-1; D is unresolved. V lost 3 bases to trimming and J lost 0 bases, with 16 bases between them. The CDR3 spans 17 residues. The germline gives CDR1 SGHRS, CDR2 YFSETQ. CDR3 DNA sequence: TGCGCCAGCAGCTCAGGTCCGAGGAGAGACTCCTACAATGAGCAGTTCTTC. Residues: CASSSGPRRDSYNEQFF.

This clonotype has just one count. V gene TRBV2 combines with J gene TRBJ2-1; D not resolved. V was pared by 2 bases and J by 5 bases, with 7 bases between. The CDR3 loop spans 13 amino acids. Germline V gene lookup returns CDR1 SNHLY and CDR2 FYNNEI. Here the CDR3 reads CASSENRDNEQFF. The CDR3 DNA follows: TGTGCCAGCAGTGAAAATCGAGACAATGAGCAGTTCTTC.

This chain connects TRBV20-1 to TRBJ2-1; D uncertain. Germline values: CDR1 DFQATT, CDR2 SNEGSKA (reference sequence). The CDR3 is 12 amino acids. V lost 5 bases, J lost 9 bases, and 14 bases lay in between. As DNA, the CDR3 is TGCAGTGCTCTCCCTGTGAACGGTGAGCAGTTCTTC. This encodes CSALPVNGEQFF.

The chain links TRBV15 to TRBJ2-1; 14 nucleotides line up with TRBD2. Germline CDR1 is LNHNV and CDR2 is YYDKDF (reference sequence). The trim removed 0 bases at V and 8 bases at J, leaving 6 bases unmatched. The CDR3 length is 17 residues. The CDR3: CATSRDPGLAGAHEQFF. As DNA, the CDR3 is TGTGCCACCAGCAGAGATCCGGGACTAGCGGGAGCCCATGAGCAGTTCTTC.

The chain is built from TRBV7-9 and TRBJ1-5; D gene unclear. Germline assignment: CDR1 SEHNR and CDR2 FQNEAQ (reference sequence). The CDR3 covers 14 residues. Deletions cut 3 bases from V and 7 bases from J, with 13 bases between. The CDR3 nucleotides are TGTGCCAGCAGCTTCTCGAGTGGCGACCAGCCCCAGCATTTT. This sequence encodes CASSFSSGDQPQHF.

The chain couples TRBV20-1 to TRBJ2-7; 7 nucleotides line up with TRBD2. V shed 5 bases and J 3 bases; nucleotides not matched to a gene: 10. CDR3 length: 14 residues. In germline, CDR1 is DFQATT, CDR2 SNEGSKA (reference sequence). The CDR3 loop reads CSALRLGLDYEQYF. The CDR3 DNA sequence: TGCAGTGCTCTCCGACTTGGACTAGACTACGAGCAGTACTTC.

This clonotype was counted a few times. This chain links TRBV7-8 with TRBJ1-2, with a tentative D call TRBD1 (5 bases). Trimming left V 5 bases short and J 11 bases short, with 9 bases between. Germline V CDR1 and CDR2: SGHVS, FQNEAQ. The CDR3 length is 10 residues. The CDR3: CASSRDFYTF. The CDR3 nucleotides read TGTGCCAGCAGCCGGGACTTTTACACCTTC.

This chain connects TRBV7-9 to TRBJ1-3; D gene uncertain. The CDR3 totals 13 residues. Looked up from germline, CDR1 is SEHNR and CDR2 is FQNEAQ (reference sequence). Trimming left V 6 bases short and J 1 base short, with 7 bases between. The CDR3 DNA sequence: TGTGCCAGCAGTCGAAGTTCTGGAAACACCATATATTTT. Translation gives CASSRSSGNTIYF.

The chain combines TRBV6-4 with TRBJ2-3; 8 bases are shared with TRBD2. V lost 3 bases, J lost 0 bases, and 11 bases stayed unmatched. The germline CDR1 and CDR2 sequences are MRHNA and SNTAGT. The CDR3 consists of 18 residues. As DNA, the CDR3 is TGTGCCAGCAGTGAGGAGGGAGCGGGAGCGGGTAGCACAGATACGCAGTATTTT. It specifies CASSEEGAGAGSTDTQYF.

The chain recombines TRBV29-1 with TRBJ2-7; possible D gene TRBD1, 7 bases. CDR3 length: 15 amino acids. Germline CDR1 SQVTM, CDR2 ANQGSEA. V was trimmed by 4 bases and J by 2 bases, leaving 18 bases between them. CDR3 loop: CSVVGGQGETYEQYF. The CDR3 nucleotides are TGCAGCGTTGTTGGGGGGCAGGGGGAAACCTACGAGCAGTACTTC.

This clonotype was seen a handful of times. The chain uses TRBV25-1 and TRBJ2-4; 9 bases match TRBD1. The CDR3 loop spans 14 amino acids. J was trimmed by 4 bases and V by 4 bases; bases with no gene match: 2. Germline V gene sequence: CDR1 MGHDK, CDR2 SYGVNS. CDR3 bases: TGTGCCAGCAGTGCCGGGACAGGGAAAAACATTCAGTACTTC. It is translated as CASSAGTGKNIQYF.

This clonotype was counted only a few times. This chain uses TRBV20-1 with TRBJ1-1; D call uncertain. From germline, CDR1 is DFQATT and CDR2 SNEGSKA (reference sequence). The CDR3 sequence is 14 residues long. Trimming took off 3 bases at V and 0 bases at J, with 11 bases between the two ends. In nucleotides, the CDR3 is TGCAGTGCTAGCGCAGATAACATGAACACTGAAGCTTTCTTT. Amino acids: CSASADNMNTEAFF.

The rearrangement joins TRBV7-2 to TRBJ2-3, with 9 bases matching TRBD2. Unmatched junction bases numbered 13, after V lost 5 bases and J lost 4 bases. The germline CDR1 and CDR2 sequences are SGHTA and FQGNSA. The CDR3 is made up of 17 amino acids. The CDR3 sequence is CASSLLPLAGKADTQYF. CDR3 nucleotides: TGTGCCAGCAGCCTATTACCCCTAGCGGGGAAGGCAGATACGCAGTATTTT. Filled out from reference TRBV7-2 and TRBJ2-3, the complete variable domain reads GAGVSQSPSNKVTEKGKDVELRCDPISGHTALYWYRQSLGQGLEFLIYFQGNSAPDKSGLPSDRFSAERTGGSVSTLTIQRTQQEDSAVYLCASSLLPLAGKADTQYFGPGTRLTVL.

This clonotype has a count of ten or more. The chain is built from TRBV29-1 and TRBJ1-2; D is possibly TRBD1 (5 bases). Germline V gene sequence: CDR1 SQVTM, CDR2 ANQGSEA. This CDR3 has 13 amino acids. V lost 6 bases and J lost 4, with 15 bases in between. CDR3 region: CSVPTGAGYGYTF. Written as DNA, the CDR3 is TGCAGCGTCCCCACAGGTGCTGGCTATGGCTACACCTTC.

This rearrangement joins TRBV12-3 or TRBV12-4 to TRBJ2-5, with TRBD2 matching over 8 bases. The J call is doubtful: the DNA matches TRBJ2-7 better. The CDR3 runs to 15 residues. CDR3 bases: TGTGCCAACACCCCCACGGGGGCGGGAGGAAGCGAGCAGTACTTC. Protein product: CANTPTGAGGSEQYF.

In its sample, this clonotype was seen a few times. The J gene is TRBJ2-7, the V gene TRBV10-3; tentative D call: TRBD1 (6 bases). The CDR3 contains 13 residues. With 10 bases removed from V and 2 bases from J, the gap between germline ends came to 15 bases. From germline, CDR1 is ENHRY and CDR2 SYGVKD. In nucleotides, the CDR3 is TGTGCCACAAACCGGGACACCCCCTACGAGCAGTACTTC. It specifies CATNRDTPYEQYF.

The chain recombines TRBV3-1 with TRBJ2-5, with 9 nucleotides matching TRBD1. The tail of the sequence fits TRBJ2-7 better, so the J call may be wrong. Germline-derived CDR1 and CDR2 are LGHDT and YNNKEL (reference sequence). The length of the CDR3 is 15 residues. CDR3: CASSQEGQGFHEQYF. CDR3 bases: TGTGCCAGCAGCCAAGAGGGACAGGGATTCCACGAGCAGTACTTC.

The CDR3, as DNA: TGTGCCAGCTCATCGACAGGGGGGTATAGCAATCAGCCCCAGCATTTT. As protein: CASSSTGGYSNQPQHF. This chain uses TRBV18 with TRBJ1-5; 9 positions match TRBD1. CDR1 KGHSH and CDR2 LQKENI come from the germline V gene. V lost 5 bases to trimming and J lost 0 bases; unmatched junction nucleotides: 5. The CDR3 runs 16 residues.

This clonotype was counted a few times. The V gene is TRBV29-1, the J gene TRBJ2-1; 10 bases match TRBD2. The CDR3 length is 14 residues. Germline CDR1 is SQVTM and CDR2 is ANQGSEA. Trimming at V came to 6 bases and at J to 6 bases, leaving 8 bases not matched to a gene. For the CDR3, the DNA is TGCAGCGTGTTAACTAGCGGGATCACCAATGAGCAGTTCTTC. Encoded protein: CSVLTSGITNEQFF.

This clonotype was counted at least ten times. V and J are TRBV7-2 and TRBJ2-5; no firm D call. TRBJ2-7 explains the end of the DNA better; the J call may be wrong. CDR1 is SGHTA and CDR2 is FQGNSA in the germline V gene. There are 12 residues in the CDR3. As DNA, the CDR3 is TGTGCCAGCAGCTACCCTTCCGCCGAGCAGTACTTC. Translating gives CASSYPSAEQYF.

The V gene is TRBV7-9, the J gene TRBJ2-7; TRBD2 matches 8 bases. Germline V gene sequence: CDR1 SEHNR, CDR2 FQNEAQ (reference sequence). The CDR3 consists of 14 residues. V gave up 5 bases and J gave up 5 bases; unmatched junction bases: 8. CDR3 sequence: CASSPVAGPHEQYF. CDR3 in DNA: TGTGCCAGCAGCCCCGTAGCGGGACCCCACGAGCAGTACTTC.